The 31 T cell receptor beta chains below come from one sample, sequenced in a study of beta chain features in type 1 diabetes. These receptors lack a known antigen. Expressed TCRB transcripts were sequenced because the entire RNA isolate underwent reverse transcription. TCRdb's copy holds only in-frame clones and misses some; the assay was immunoSEQ multiplex PCR. The data hold hundreds of thousands of clones, with 15% observed a single time. Study-wide findings and caveats: Among all four CD4+ subsets, Type 1 diabetes patients had TCRB CDR3s that were moderately but significantly shorter.

Sequenced sample: naive CD4+ T cells from blood. Every receptor here comes from a man aged 18 to 30 with type 1 diabetes.

This clone was detected a few times. The chain is built from TRBV18 and TRBJ2-7; 10 bases align to TRBD1. Germline loops: CDR1 KGHSH, CDR2 LQKENI. The trim removed 3 bases at V and 3 bases at J, leaving 8 bases unmatched. This CDR3 is built from 16 residues. CDR3 amino acids: CASSPPGQGTNYEQYF. The CDR3 coding sequence is TGTGCCAGCTCACCTCCGGGACAGGGGACGAACTACGAGCAGTACTTC.

This clone was recorded a few times. The chain joins TRBV15 to TRBJ2-3; D might be TRBD1 (6 bases). V gave up 9 bases and J gave up 0 bases, with 16 bases separating them. CDR1 is LNHNV and CDR2 is YYDKDF in the germline V gene (reference sequence). The CDR3 is 15 amino acids. CDR3 sequence (DNA): TGTGCCACTAATGACAGGCACTCTAGCACAGATACGCAGTATTTT. It translates to CATNDRHSSTDTQYF.

There are a few counts of this clone. V usage is TRBV18 and J usage is TRBJ2-1; unclear D gene. Germline CDR1 and CDR2: KGHSH and LQKENI. V shed 3 bases and J shed 5 bases, with 11 bases lying between them. The CDR3 runs 14 residues. CDR3 residues: CASSPGSRDNEQFF. DNA of the CDR3: TGTGCCAGCTCACCCGGCTCACGGGACAATGAGCAGTTCTTC.

The rearrangement uses TRBV9 and TRBJ2-7; 10 bases map to TRBD2. The CDR3 has 16 residues. Trimming at V came to 0 bases and at J to 2 bases, leaving 5 bases not matched to a gene. CDR1 and CDR2 (germline): SGDLS, YYNGEE. CDR3 nucleotides: TGTGCCAGCAGCGTAGGGGCTAGCGGGGGCACCTACGAGCAGTACTTC. It encodes CASSVGASGGTYEQYF. The entire variable domain, with the rest obtained from reference TRBV9 and TRBJ2-7, is as follows: DSGVTQTPKHLITATGQRVTLRCSPRSGDLSVYWYQQSLDQGLQFLIQYYNGEERAKGNILERFSAQQFPDLHSELNLSSLELGDSALYFCASSVGASGGTYEQYFGPGTRLTVT.

The V and J genes are TRBV28 and TRBJ2-1; TRBD2 aligns across 13 bases. CDR1 and CDR2 from the germline V gene are MDHEN and SYDVKM. The CDR3 is 16 residues long. V was clipped by 2 bases and J by 3 bases; unmatched bases: 1. This CDR3 is CASSLGTSGIYNEQFF. DNA of the CDR3: TGTGCCAGCAGTTTAGGGACTAGCGGGATCTACAATGAGCAGTTCTTC.

In its sample, this clone was seen a few times. The chain uses TRBV6-6 and TRBJ2-5, with 7 bases that match TRBD1. The length of the CDR3 is 14 residues. V trimming: 0 bases; J trimming: 3 bases; junction bases outside the gene matches: 1. Germline V gene lookup returns CDR1 MNHNY and CDR2 SVGAGI (reference sequence). CDR3 protein: CASSYSDREETQYF. CDR3 nucleotides: TGTGCCAGCAGTTACTCTGACAGGGAAGAGACCCAGTACTTC.

This clone appeared a few times. The chain combines TRBV14 with TRBJ2-3, with D possibly being TRBD2 (6 bases). This CDR3 spans 16 amino acids. Trimming left V 3 bases short and J 2 bases short, with 15 bases between. CDR1 is SGHDN and CDR2 is FVKESK in the germline V gene. In DNA, the CDR3 is TGTGCCAGCAGCCAGTATAGCGGAACTCACACAGATACGCAGTATTTT. This encodes CASSQYSGTHTDTQYF.

The V and J genes are TRBV7-2 and TRBJ1-6; D gene unclear. The V end was cut by 8 bases, the J end by 9 bases, with 14 bases between. The CDR3 length is 13 residues. Germline assignment: CDR1 SGHTA and CDR2 FQGNSA. The CDR3 DNA reads as TGTGCCAGCGGGGTGCAGCGGGGTTCACCCCTCCACTTT. Its protein product is CASGVQRGSPLHF.

The table lists this clone with a few counts. The rearrangement uses TRBV7-8 and TRBJ2-2; 7 bases match TRBD2. Germline CDR1 is SGHVS and CDR2 is FQNEAQ. The CDR3 sequence is 17 residues long. V was clipped by 6 bases and J by 1 base; unmatched bases: 11. Here the CDR3 reads CASSPQPLAVNTGELFF. The CDR3 region has the DNA TGTGCCAGCAGTCCTCAACCCCTAGCGGTGAACACCGGGGAGCTGTTTTTT.

The chain employs TRBV2 and TRBJ2-7; D is possibly TRBD1 (8 bases). The CDR3 is 13 amino acids. V lost 2 bases, J lost 6 bases, and 11 bases lay in between. Germline V gene data show CDR1 as SNHLY and CDR2 as FYNNEI. The CDR3 DNA sequence: TGTGCCAGCAGTGAAACAGGGGGGGGCGAGCAGTACTTC. Translating gives CASSETGGGEQYF.

The table lists this clone with a few counts. The chain joins TRBV5-6 to TRBJ2-2; no firm D call. Germline CDR1 and CDR2: SGHDT and YYEEEE. The CDR3 is 15 residues long. V lost 4 bases to trimming and J lost 2 bases, with 12 bases between them. DNA for the CDR3: TGTGCCAGCAGCCTGTCCTCGGTTAACACCGGGGAGCTGTTTTTT. It translates to CASSLSSVNTGELFF. Using reference TRBV5-6 and TRBJ2-2 for the parts outside the CDR3, the full variable domain is DAGVTQSPTHLIKTRGQQVTLRCSPKSGHDTVSWYQQALGQGPQFIFQYYEEEERQRGNFPDRFSGHQFPNYSSELNVNALLLGDSALYLCASSLSSVNTGELFFGEGSRLTVL.

This chain uses TRBV15 with TRBJ2-3; D is unresolved. This CDR3 contains 13 residues. Germline V gene sequence: CDR1 LNHNV, CDR2 YYDKDF (reference sequence). Trimming removed 5 bases from V and 3 bases from J, with 9 bases in between. CDR3 region: CATSQPGTDTQYF. CDR3 coding DNA: TGTGCCACCAGCCAGCCCGGGACAGATACGCAGTATTTT.

The chain uses TRBV19 and TRBJ1-1, with 8 bases that match TRBD1. The length of the CDR3 is 12 residues. CDR1 and CDR2 from the germline V gene are LNHDA and SQIVND (reference sequence). J gave up 3 bases and V 7 bases, and 1 base lay outside the gene matches. CDR3 in DNA: TGTGCCAGTAAGGACAGGGACACTGAAGCTTTCTTT. It yields the protein CASKDRDTEAFF.

This clone was observed at least ten times. The V and J genes are TRBV29-1 and TRBJ2-7; no firm D call. V was cut by 1 base and J by 0 bases, with 7 bases left in between. Germline-derived CDR1 and CDR2 are SQVTM and ANQGSEA. The CDR3 runs 13 residues. Written as DNA, the CDR3 is TGCAGCGTTGAAGCAGGCCACTCCTACGAGCAGTACTTC. Its translation: CSVEAGHSYEQYF.

This sequence joins TRBV10-1 and TRBJ2-1; 7 nucleotides agree with TRBD2. The CDR3 has 13 residues. From germline, CDR1 is WNHNN and CDR2 SYGVQD (reference sequence). After removal of 4 bases from V and 9 bases from J, the junction contained 6 bases not matched to a gene. The CDR3 protein is CASSAVREGEQFF. The CDR3 coding sequence is TGCGCCAGCAGTGCTGTGAGGGAGGGTGAGCAGTTCTTC.

This clone was counted only a few times. This chain connects TRBV25-1 to TRBJ2-1; 7 bases line up with TRBD2. This CDR3 contains 16 residues. The trim removed 2 bases at V and 10 bases at J, leaving 14 bases unmatched. Germline V gives CDR1 MGHDK, CDR2 SYGVNS. The DNA for the CDR3 is TGTGCCAGCAGTGAAATTTCCCCCGGGAGGAGCGGAGAGCAGTTCTTC. This sequence encodes CASSEISPGRSGEQFF.

The CDR3, as DNA: TGTGCCAGCAGCGCAGATGGGGGCGTCTACAATGAGCAGTTCTTC. Translated: CASSADGGVYNEQFF. The rearrangement uses TRBV9 and TRBJ2-1; TRBD1 might be the D (6 bases). CDR1 and CDR2 from the germline V gene are SGDLS and YYNGEE. V lost 3 bases and J lost 3, with 13 bases in between. This CDR3 is built from 15 residues.

The chain couples TRBV7-2 to TRBJ2-7, with D perhaps matching TRBD1 (6 bases). CDR3 length: 14 amino acids. V was cut by 4 bases and J by 2 bases, with 12 bases left in between. The V gene's germline CDR1 is SGHTA and CDR2 FQGNSA. The CDR3 DNA sequence: TGTGCCAGCAGCTCGTGGACAGAACCCTACGAGCAGTACTTC. Amino acid sequence: CASSSWTEPYEQYF.

The rearrangement links TRBV19 to TRBJ2-7; D gene ambiguous. Germline V gene lookup returns CDR1 LNHDA and CDR2 SQIVND (reference sequence). CDR3 length: 12 amino acids. Trimming took off 6 bases at V and 3 bases at J, with 9 bases between the two ends. The CDR3 sequence is CASSASGYEQYF. The DNA for the CDR3 is TGTGCCAGTAGCGCGTCTGGCTACGAGCAGTACTTC.

This clone has only one observation. This chain links TRBV4-1 with TRBJ1-4, with D unresolved. Per germline, CDR1 MGHRA and CDR2 YSYEKL. V dropped 4 bases and J dropped 5 bases, with 11 bases sitting between them. This CDR3 spans 14 amino acids. This CDR3 reads CASSPMAPNEKLFF. CDR3 coding DNA: TGCGCCAGCAGCCCGATGGCCCCCAATGAAAAACTGTTTTTT.

The rearrangement uses TRBV5-6 and TRBJ1-1; 7 nucleotides match TRBD1. This CDR3 has 14 residues. V trimming: 3 bases; J trimming: 6 bases; junction bases outside the gene matches: 8. Germline V gene lookup returns CDR1 SGHDT and CDR2 YYEEEE. The CDR3 reads CASSWGQRVPEAFF. DNA of the CDR3: TGTGCCAGCAGCTGGGGACAGCGCGTACCTGAAGCTTTCTTT.

This clone came up a few times. This chain links TRBV4-3 with TRBJ1-2; 7 bases are shared with TRBD1. The V and J ends lost 0 bases and 9 bases, in that order; junction bases with no gene match: 10. This CDR3 comprises 15 residues. Germline V gene data show CDR1 as LGHNA and CDR2 as YSLEER. The CDR3: CASSQDTARQGSYTF. The DNA for the CDR3 is TGCGCCAGCAGCCAAGATACCGCCCGACAGGGAAGCTACACCTTC.

This clone has more than one count but fewer than ten. This rearrangement joins TRBV29-1 to TRBJ2-7; TRBD1 aligns across 10 bases. The CDR3 covers 14 residues. From germline, CDR1 is SQVTM and CDR2 ANQGSEA. Trimming took 4 bases from V and 4 from J; bases not matched to a gene: 7. CDR3: CSVVPRDRGYEQYF. The CDR3 DNA sequence: TGCAGCGTTGTCCCCCGGGACAGGGGATACGAGCAGTACTTC.

This clone has only a few counts. The V call is TRBV19, the J call TRBJ2-1; TRBD2 aligns across 9 bases. J was trimmed by 10 bases and V by 6 bases; bases with no gene match: 4. CDR3 length equals 12 residues. Per the germline V gene, CDR1 is LNHDA and CDR2 is SQIVND (reference sequence). The CDR3 DNA reads TGTGCCAGTAGCAGACTAGCGGACGAGCAGTTCTTC. As protein: CASSRLADEQFF.

This clone was observed a few times. The chain carries TRBV29-1 and TRBJ2-7; 8 bases are a match to TRBD2. This CDR3 has 13 residues. CDR1 and CDR2 from the germline V gene are SQVTM and ANQGSEA. The J segment lost 4 bases and the V segment lost 1 base, leaving 3 bases of the junction unmatched. The CDR3 sequence is CSVEGPGGYEQYF. CDR3 DNA sequence: TGCAGCGTTGAAGGCCCGGGGGGGTACGAGCAGTACTTC.

The genes are TRBV11-2 and TRBJ2-2, with a possible D match to TRBD1 (6 bases). In germline, CDR1 is SGHAT, CDR2 FQNNGV. There are 13 residues in the CDR3. With 5 bases removed from V and 5 bases from J, the gap between germline ends came to 9 bases. The DNA of the CDR3 is TGTGCCAGCAGCCACAGGGTAACCGGGGAGCTGTTTTTT. This translates into CASSHRVTGELFF.

This clone has a handful of counts. The V and J genes are TRBV30 and TRBJ1-2; D perhaps matches TRBD1 (6 bases). The germline gives CDR1 GTSNPN, CDR2 SVGIG (reference sequence). The CDR3 spans 16 residues. Trimming took off 0 bases at V and 0 bases at J, with 14 bases between the two ends. The CDR3 DNA is TGTGCCTGGAGTGTCTTAACAGGGCTAGCTAACTATGGCTACACCTTC. Amino acid sequence: CAWSVLTGLANYGYTF.

This clone has just a few counts. The chain joins TRBV29-1 to TRBJ2-7; no reliable D call. This CDR3 is 14 amino acids long. Trimming stripped 4 bases from V and 0 bases from J, with 13 bases between. Germline CDR1 is SQVTM and CDR2 is ANQGSEA. The CDR3 nucleotides are TGCAGCGTTGCTGGCCAATCAAGCTCCTACGAGCAGTACTTC. It is translated as CSVAGQSSSYEQYF.

The genes are TRBV7-7 and TRBJ2-1; a weak D match, TRBD2 (6 bases). Germline CDR1 and CDR2: SSHAT and FNYEAQ (reference sequence). This CDR3 contains 15 residues. Between the trimmed V and J ends, which lost 1 base and 5 bases, there was a span of 12 bases. For the CDR3, the DNA is TGTGCCAGCAGCTTAGGGGGAAGCGGGCACAATGAGCAGTTCTTC. As protein: CASSLGGSGHNEQFF.

The chain employs TRBV27 and TRBJ2-5; perhaps TRBD2 as D (6 bases). The germline V gene encodes CDR1 MNHEY and CDR2 SMNVEV (reference sequence). The V end lost 3 bases, the J end lost 6 bases, and 17 bases lay between the germline ends. CDR3 length equals 15 residues. As DNA, the CDR3 is TGTGCCAGCAGTTTGGGCCCAGGAGGGAGGAAGACCCAGTACTTC. Translation gives CASSLGPGGRKTQYF.

This chain uses TRBV29-1 with TRBJ2-5; tentatively, D is TRBD2 (5 bases). Germline-derived CDR1 and CDR2 are SQVTM and ANQGSEA. The CDR3 is made up of 13 amino acids. V was clipped by 2 bases and J by 5 bases, with 12 bases between them. The CDR3 sequence is CSVEWTERETQYF. DNA of the CDR3: TGCAGCGTTGAATGGACGGAGCGGGAGACCCAGTACTTC.